This TCR beta chain came from a study of T-cell memory formation after mild COVID-19. From 5'RACE with constant-segment primers came TCR alpha and TCR beta cDNA libraries that carried sample barcodes and UMIs. TCRdb re-called the 5' RACE reads through MiXCR, storing one row per CDR3 protein. Of hundreds of thousands of distinct CDR3 sequences in the sample, 15% to 20% are singletons; the top ten hold 12%. Study outcomes and limitations: The appearance of some responding clones in pre-infection memory suggested that cross-reactive memory joined. Of the contracting clones, CD4+ ones lay mainly in CM and EM, and CD8+ ones in EMRA. Contracting clones, day 15 to 85, had balanced CD4/CD8, and later expanders favored CD4+.

V was cut by 0 bases and J by 6 bases, with 7 bases left in between. CDR1 SGHRS and CDR2 YFSETQ come from the germline V gene. CDR3 length: 13 amino acids. There are a few counts of this clonotype. The antigen remains undetermined. The clonotype comes from an adult woman who had mild COVID-19 (a few samples of this study predate the infection). Cell type and time point are not known. The sequencing input was PBMCs or a T cell subset sorted from them (not recorded which). V usage is TRBV5-1 and J usage is TRBJ2-1, with unresolved D. The CDR3 sequence: CASSLEPTNEQFF. The CDR3 DNA follows: TGCGCCAGCAGCTTGGAACCAACCAATGAGCAGTTCTTC.